Listed here are 19 T cell receptor beta chains from one sample, sequenced in a study of shared T cell receptors in the human thymus (dated by TCRdb to the early 2020s). Libraries came from the immunoSEQ multiplex PCR assay. Drawn from immuneACCESS, this table holds only the in-frame rearrangements with V and J called that TCRdb kept. Clones are partly lost; checked studies trace under half to an unresolved V gene and leave the rest unexplained. Present in this sample are some 760,000 clones, roughly 85% of which were seen just once. The ten largest make up 0.0095% to 0.011% of the sample. This same sample was also taken into another study, of human thymus T cells.

The sample was thymocytes. These receptors originate from a girl in the first two years of life with a congenital heart defect. Donor details come from another sample of the same person, matched by shared clones.

This sequence joins TRBV4-1 and TRBJ2-1; D ambiguous. Germline V gene sequence: CDR1 MGHRA, CDR2 YSYEKL. This CDR3 has 15 amino acids. Deletions cut 1 base from V and 6 bases from J, with 13 bases between. CDR3 coding DNA: TGCGCCAGCAGCCAAGTTAGGTCACAGCCCAATGAGCAGTTCTTC. Amino acid sequence: CASSQVRSQPNEQFF.

This clone has just a few counts. V gene TRBV11-2 combines with J gene TRBJ1-1, with TRBD1 matching 11 bases. The CDR3 extends over 18 amino acids. Germline CDR1 is SGHAT and CDR2 is FQNNGV. The V segment lost 5 bases and the J segment 4 bases; nucleotides outside the gene matches: 15. This CDR3 is CASSPEGRTGGDGTEAFF. CDR3 nucleotide sequence: TGTGCCAGCAGCCCCGAGGGGCGGACAGGGGGCGATGGCACTGAAGCTTTCTTT.

CDR3 DNA: TGTGCCAGCAGTACCGGGACAGAGGAGCCCCAGCATTTT. Translation gives CASSTGTEEPQHF. The chain is built from TRBV2 and TRBJ1-5; 7 nucleotides line up with TRBD1. The V gene end was trimmed by 5 bases and the J gene end by 8 bases; junction bases not matched to a gene: 6. Germline V CDR1 and CDR2: SNHLY, FYNNEI. This CDR3 comprises 13 residues.

The chain has TRBV19 and TRBJ1-5; TRBD1 matches at 8 bases. The CDR3 has 16 amino acids. Germline V gene sequence: CDR1 LNHDA, CDR2 SQIVND (reference sequence). Trimming cost V 7 bases and J 6 bases; bases outside gene matches: 14. The CDR3 DNA follows: TGTGCCAGTACCACCGGGACGCCCGACAGGGGTCAGCCCCAGCATTTT. The encoded protein is CASTTGTPDRGQPQHF.

This clone occurred a few times. This chain uses TRBV5-6 with TRBJ1-1, with 9 positions matching TRBD1. The germline V gene has CDR1 SGHDT and CDR2 YYEEEE. This CDR3 has 16 residues. Losses at the gene ends were 4 bases for V and 1 base for J; bases not matched to a gene: 8. The CDR3 spells CASSDGTGPSNTEAFF. The CDR3 DNA follows: TGTGCCAGCAGCGACGGGACAGGGCCATCGAACACTGAAGCTTTCTTT.

This chain links TRBV5-4 with TRBJ2-2; TRBD1 agrees at 8 bases. V lost 4 bases and J lost 0; bases outside the gene matches: 8. The V gene's germline CDR1 is SGHNT and CDR2 YYREEE (reference sequence). The CDR3 loop spans 17 amino acids. Written as DNA, the CDR3 is TGTGCCAGCAGCCCACAGACAGGGGCACCGAACACCGGGGAGCTGTTTTTT. Amino acids: CASSPQTGAPNTGELFF.

The V gene is TRBV1, the J gene TRBJ2-7; the table names TRBD2, a call not compared with the DNA. TRBV1 is deemed a pseudogene. The CDR3 runs 17 residues. The CDR3 sequence: CTSSQVQAGGAYNEQYF. CDR3 in DNA: TGCACCAGCAGCCAAGTCCAAGCCGGGGGGGCGTACAACGAGCAGTACTTC.

V usage is TRBV29-1 and J usage is TRBJ2-1, with 7 bases that match TRBD1. The CDR3 is 16 amino acids. V trimming: 3 bases; J trimming: 0 bases; junction bases outside the gene matches: 8. Germline V gene lookup returns CDR1 SQVTM and CDR2 ANQGSEA. The CDR3 DNA sequence: TGCAGCGTTGACAGACGCAGGGGGAGCTCCTACAATGAGCAGTTCTTC. The encoded protein is CSVDRRRGSSYNEQFF.

The rearrangement uses TRBV5-6 and TRBJ2-7; 10 positions match TRBD1. The CDR3 is made up of 14 amino acids. V lost 5 bases to trimming and J lost 4 bases; unmatched junction nucleotides: 6. Germline CDR1 and CDR2: SGHDT and YYEEEE. DNA for the CDR3: TGTGCCAGCAGGCTGGGACAGGGGCGATACGAGCAGTACTTC. It codes for CASRLGQGRYEQYF.

CDR3 residues: CARGGGYTF. The CDR3 DNA sequence: TGCGCCCGGGGTGGAGGCTACACCTTC. V and J are TRBV23-1 and TRBJ1-2; D unresolved. TRBV23-1 is an ORF, and what it does is uncertain. The CDR3 has 9 amino acids. Deletions cut 11 bases from V and 8 bases from J, with 9 bases between.

The chain couples TRBV12-5 to TRBJ2-2; maybe TRBD1 (6 bases). The germline V gene encodes CDR1 LGHNT and CDR2 FRNRAP. This CDR3 comprises 15 residues. Trimming took off 6 bases at V and 0 bases at J, with 11 bases between the two ends. The DNA of the CDR3 is TGTGCTAGTGGGCAGGGGCTAACGAACACCGGGGAGCTGTTTTTT. As protein: CASGQGLTNTGELFF.

This rearrangement joins TRBV6-4 to TRBJ2-7, with 7 bases identical to TRBD2. V trimming: 3 bases; J trimming: 1 base; junction bases outside the gene matches: 12. This CDR3 contains 17 residues. Germline loops: CDR1 MRHNA, CDR2 SNTAGT. DNA of the CDR3: TGTGCCAGCAGTGATTGGCAGGTCGACGGGGGGTCCTACGAGCAGTACTTC. This sequence encodes CASSDWQVDGGSYEQYF.

This chain links TRBV27 with TRBJ2-7; the match to TRBD1 covers 7 bases. In germline, CDR1 is MNHEY, CDR2 SMNVEV (reference sequence). CDR3 length: 16 residues. V shed 4 bases, J shed 2 bases, and the junction held 11 bases outside the gene matches. The CDR3 nucleotides are TGTGCCAGCAGTTCCGAACCAACTGGACAGGCCTACGAGCAGTACTTC. Residues: CASSSEPTGQAYEQYF.

The V and J genes are TRBV9 and TRBJ2-3; D unclear. CDR1 SGDLS and CDR2 YYNGEE come from the germline V gene. CDR3 length: 14 residues. V gave up 4 bases and J gave up 1 base, with 10 bases separating them. The CDR3, as DNA: TGTGCCAGCAGCTCGTCCCCCCGCACAGATACGCAGTATTTT. Encoded protein: CASSSSPRTDTQYF.

CDR3 amino acids: CASSENGTPNQPQHF. The DNA for the CDR3 is TGTGCCAGCAGTGAGAACGGGACACCAAATCAGCCCCAGCATTTT. The V call is TRBV6-4, the J call TRBJ1-5; possibly TRBD1 for D (6 bases). The germline CDR1 and CDR2 sequences are MRHNA and SNTAGT. The CDR3 is 15 amino acids. Deletions cut 3 bases from V and 4 bases from J, with 13 bases between.

This clone was seen a single time. The rearrangement joins TRBV20-1 to TRBJ2-5; D is unresolved. CDR3 length: 11 amino acids. Germline V lookup: CDR1 DFQATT, CDR2 SNEGSKA (reference sequence). The V end lost 2 bases, the J end lost 5 bases, and 6 bases lay between the germline ends. Written as DNA, the CDR3 is TGCAGTGCTAGACTAGAGGAGACCCAGTACTTC. Translating it yields CSARLEETQYF.

V is TRBV15 and J is TRBJ2-3, with D maybe TRBD2 (5 bases). V was shortened by 0 bases and J by 0 bases, with 13 bases between the two germline ends. Looked up from germline, CDR1 is LNHNV and CDR2 is YYDKDF (reference sequence). The CDR3 covers 17 residues. The CDR3 here is CATSRDGASPSTDTQYF. The DNA of the CDR3 is TGTGCCACCAGCAGAGATGGTGCTAGCCCTAGCACAGATACGCAGTATTTT.

The chain has TRBV28 and TRBJ1-4; D gene ambiguous. Deletions cut 3 bases from V and 0 bases from J, with 11 bases between. Germline CDR1 MDHEN, CDR2 SYDVKM. This CDR3 is built from 16 residues. In nucleotides, the CDR3 is TGTGCCAGCAGTTTGGTCAACTCCCCAACTAATGAAAAACTGTTTTTT. Protein sequence: CASSLVNSPTNEKLFF.

The V and J genes are TRBV27 and TRBJ1-1; D uncertain. The V gene's germline CDR1 is MNHEY and CDR2 SMNVEV (reference sequence). The CDR3 is 13 amino acids. V lost 8 bases and J lost 4, with 14 bases in between. CDR3 sequence reads: CASEITRGTEAFF. CDR3 sequence (DNA): TGTGCCAGCGAGATCACCCGGGGCACTGAAGCTTTCTTT.